This T cell receptor beta chain stems from a study of cytomegalovirus exposure and HLA in healthy donors. Overall study findings and caveats: DRB1 had the most TCR associations and HLA-C the fewest, a later analysis found, with rates varying by HLA locus. Some V segments, TRBV6-2 and TRBV6-3 among them, were indistinguishable and were therefore excluded. A later analysis by the authors found several of the most significant clusters apparently linked to common viral pathogens.

The V end lost 8 bases, the J end lost 4 bases, and 11 bases lay between the germline ends. CDR1 SQVTM and CDR2 ANQGSEA come from the germline V gene. This CDR3 contains 11 residues. The PCR had 60 Vbeta and 13 Jbeta primers. The data were produced by immunoSEQ multiplex PCR, yet TCRdb's version contains in-frame clones alone and is incomplete. The sample includes around 86,000 clones, around 8% of them seen just once. There are a few counts of this clone. Antigen unknown. Sequenced sample: PBMCs. The clonotype originates from a middle-aged man in good health and CMV-seronegative. V gene TRBV29-1 combines with J gene TRBJ1-2; D perhaps matches TRBD1 (6 bases). Here the CDR3 DNA reads TGCAGCTTCCGGGACATCTATGGCTACACCTTC. As protein: CSFRDIYGYTF.